Listed below are T cell receptor beta chains from one sample, sequenced in a study of regulatory T cells in long-lasting Graves disease. TCRdb called the multiplex PCR reads again in MiXCR, with one record for every CDR3 protein. There are around 460,000 distinct CDR3 sequences in the sample; about 20% occur only once, and about an eighth lies in the top ten. Material: peripheral blood mononuclear cells (PBMCs), obtained when the disease was refractory, from a patient treated with antithyroid drugs. These receptors were obtained from a female donor with Graves disease. Both conserved end residues are part of each CDR3. The D gene is left open where the match is weak. The size entry is marked missing in some rows and otherwise reads once, few, many or a size class.

j_gene: TRBJ2-1; abundance: .; v_gene: TRBV7-2; d_gene: TRBD2; CDR3aa: CASSLVSAGGPLNEQFF; CDR3nt: TGTGCCAGCAGCTTAGTGTCAGCGGGGGGGCCGTTGAATGAGCAGTTCTTC
j_gene: TRBJ1-5; abundance: many; v_gene: TRBV27; d_gene: TRBD1; CDR3aa: CASRQTGSGQPQHF; CDR3nt: TGTGCCAGCAGACAGACAGGGTCTGGACAGCCCCAGCATTTT
j_gene: TRBJ2-5; abundance: few; v_gene: TRBV5-1; d_gene: .; CDR3aa: CASSLSAGERETQYF; CDR3nt: TGCGCCAGCAGCTTGTCAGCAGGGGAAAGGGAGACCCAGTACTTC
j_gene: TRBJ2-7; abundance: many; v_gene: TRBV29-1; d_gene: .; CDR3aa: CSVRGQEQAYEQYF; CDR3nt: TGCAGCGTCCGAGGGCAGGAACAAGCCTACGAGCAGTACTTC
j_gene: TRBJ2-1; abundance: few; v_gene: TRBV3-1; d_gene: TRBD2; CDR3aa: CASSQVGGLAYNEQFF; CDR3nt: TGTGCCAGCAGCCAGGTCGGGGGACTAGCTTACAATGAGCAGTTCTTC
j_gene: TRBJ2-5; abundance: few; v_gene: TRBV19; d_gene: .; CDR3aa: CASSIFPGVQETQYF; CDR3nt: TGTGCCAGTAGTATCTTCCCAGGGGTCCAAGAGACCCAGTACTTC
j_gene: TRBJ1-1; abundance: .; v_gene: TRBV5-1; d_gene: .; CDR3aa: CASSWTRGTEAFF; CDR3nt: TGCGCCAGCAGCTGGACCCGGGGCACTGAAGCTTTCTTT
j_gene: TRBJ1-6; abundance: .; v_gene: TRBV5-1; d_gene: .; CDR3aa: CASSLDRAGENSPLHF; CDR3nt: TGCGCCAGCAGCTTGGATCGGGCAGGGGAAAATTCACCCCTCCACTTT
j_gene: TRBJ2-1; abundance: .; v_gene: TRBV25-1; d_gene: .; CDR3aa: CASSEWQGDEQFF; CDR3nt: TGTGCCAGCAGTGAATGGCAGGGAGATGAGCAGTTCTTC
j_gene: TRBJ2-7; abundance: many; v_gene: TRBV7-3; d_gene: .; CDR3aa: CASMGRLSYEQYF; CDR3nt: TGTGCCAGCATGGGGCGGCTGTCCTACGAGCAGTACTTC
j_gene: TRBJ2-7; abundance: .; v_gene: TRBV20-1; d_gene: .; CDR3aa: CSAPLPQRPYEQYF; CDR3nt: TGCAGTGCTCCCCTCCCCCAGCGCCCCTACGAGCAGTACTTC
j_gene: TRBJ1-5; abundance: few; v_gene: TRBV6-5; d_gene: TRBD1; CDR3aa: CASSWDRGDQPQHF; CDR3nt: TGTGCCAGCAGTTGGGACAGGGGAGATCAGCCCCAGCATTTT
j_gene: TRBJ2-7; abundance: many; v_gene: TRBV7-2; d_gene: .; CDR3aa: CASSPQGGGYEQYF; CDR3nt: TGTGCCAGCAGCCCCCAGGGGGGAGGGTACGAGCAGTACTTC
j_gene: TRBJ2-6; abundance: few; v_gene: TRBV6-1; d_gene: .; CDR3aa: CATRTDRSGANVLTF; CDR3nt: TGTGCCACGCGGACGGATCGCTCTGGGGCCAACGTCCTGACTTTC
j_gene: TRBJ1-5; abundance: many; v_gene: TRBV30; d_gene: .; CDR3aa: CAWGGGDQPQHF; CDR3nt: TGTGCCTGGGGAGGAGGGGATCAGCCCCAGCATTTT
j_gene: TRBJ2-2; abundance: many; v_gene: TRBV2; d_gene: .; CDR3aa: CASSEDSYTGELFF; CDR3nt: TGTGCCAGCAGTGAAGACTCTTACACCGGGGAGCTGTTTTTT
j_gene: TRBJ2-7; abundance: once; v_gene: TRBV2; d_gene: .; CDR3aa: CASSERHPSMCEQYF; CDR3nt: TGTGCCAGCAGCGAAAGACACCCTAGTATGTGCGAGCAGTACTTC
j_gene: TRBJ1-2; abundance: few; v_gene: TRBV5-1; d_gene: .; CDR3aa: CASSLGGKDDGYTF; CDR3nt: TGCGCCAGCAGCTTAGGCGGGAAGGACGATGGCTACACCTTC
j_gene: TRBJ2-5; abundance: many; v_gene: TRBV15; d_gene: TRBD2; CDR3aa: CATSRDLAGRGETQYF; CDR3nt: TGTGCCACCAGCAGGGACCTAGCGGGGCGGGGAGAGACCCAGTACTTC
j_gene: TRBJ2-7; abundance: many; v_gene: TRBV5-1; d_gene: .; CDR3aa: CASSYLTEMNEQYF; CDR3nt: TGCGCCAGCAGCTATCTGACAGAAATGAACGAGCAGTACTTC
j_gene: TRBJ1-2; abundance: .; v_gene: TRBV15; d_gene: .; CDR3aa: CATGAAPNYGYTF; CDR3nt: TGTGCCACCGGGGCGGCGCCCAACTATGGCTACACCTTC
j_gene: TRBJ1-3; abundance: few; v_gene: TRBV2; d_gene: .; CDR3aa: CASRSFLGGVGNTIYF; CDR3nt: TGTGCCAGCAGGTCCTTCCTTGGAGGGGTCGGAAACACCATATATTTT
j_gene: TRBJ2-1; abundance: once; v_gene: TRBV7-2; d_gene: .; CDR3aa: CASSLRSLRSSYNEQFF; CDR3nt: TGTGCCAGCAGCTTACGGTCTCTCCGGAGCTCCTACAATGAGCAGTTCTTC
j_gene: TRBJ2-2; abundance: many; v_gene: TRBV12-3/TRBV12-4; d_gene: .; CDR3aa: CALRRGATNTGELFF; CDR3nt: TGTGCCCTCAGGCGGGGAGCTACGAACACCGGGGAGCTGTTTTTT
j_gene: TRBJ2-7; abundance: few; v_gene: TRBV20-1; d_gene: TRBD2; CDR3aa: CSASRLTSGRVYEQYF; CDR3nt: TGCAGTGCTAGCCGATTGACTAGCGGGAGGGTCTACGAGCAGTACTTC
j_gene: TRBJ1-1; abundance: few; v_gene: TRBV6-9; d_gene: .; CDR3aa: CASSYQGQAGTEAFF; CDR3nt: TGTGCCAGCAGTTACCAAGGGCAAGCCGGCACTGAAGCTTTCTTT
j_gene: TRBJ1-6; abundance: few; v_gene: TRBV12-3/TRBV12-4; d_gene: TRBD1; CDR3aa: CASSSRTTGAEPLHF; CDR3nt: TGTGCCAGCAGTTCTCGTACCACAGGGGCGGAACCCCTCCACTTT
j_gene: TRBJ2-7; abundance: few; v_gene: TRBV29-1; d_gene: .; CDR3aa: CSVVGNSYEQYF; CDR3nt: TGCAGCGTTGTTGGCAACTCCTACGAGCAGTACTTC
j_gene: TRBJ1-2; abundance: many; v_gene: TRBV2; d_gene: .; CDR3aa: CASSSQPRGGYTF; CDR3nt: TGTGCCAGCAGTTCCCAACCGCGAGGCGGCTACACCTTC
j_gene: TRBJ2-5; abundance: .; v_gene: TRBV5-6; d_gene: TRBD2; CDR3aa: CASSLTSGAGETQYF; CDR3nt: TGTGCCAGCAGCTTGACTAGCGGGGCCGGAGAGACCCAGTACTTC
j_gene: TRBJ2-3; abundance: .; v_gene: TRBV30; d_gene: .; CDR3aa: CAWSVGGVGDTQYF; CDR3nt: TGTGCCTGGAGTGTGGGGGGCGTGGGAGATACGCAGTATTTT
j_gene: TRBJ2-5; abundance: many; v_gene: TRBV20-1; d_gene: TRBD2; CDR3aa: CSAIPFGTGGRETQYF; CDR3nt: TGCAGTGCTATCCCCTTTGGGACGGGGGGGAGAGAGACCCAGTACTTC
j_gene: TRBJ2-6; abundance: .; v_gene: TRBV11-2; d_gene: .; CDR3aa: CASSLDGNVLTF; CDR3nt: TGTGCCAGCAGCTTAGACGGCAACGTCCTGACTTTC
j_gene: TRBJ1-2; abundance: many; v_gene: TRBV28; d_gene: .; CDR3aa: CASSLVPSGTGYTF; CDR3nt: TGTGCCAGCAGTTTAGTTCCGTCGGGCACTGGCTACACCTTC
j_gene: TRBJ2-7; abundance: few; v_gene: TRBV4-1; d_gene: .; CDR3aa: CASSQDRTVYEQYF; CDR3nt: TGCGCCAGCAGCCAAGACAGGACCGTCTACGAGCAGTACTTC
j_gene: TRBJ1-2; abundance: few; v_gene: TRBV29-1; d_gene: TRBD1; CDR3aa: CSVEAGDRDGYTF; CDR3nt: TGCAGCGTTGAAGCCGGGGACAGGGATGGCTACACCTTC
j_gene: TRBJ2-7; abundance: many; v_gene: TRBV6-2/TRBV6-3; d_gene: .; CDR3aa: CASRQTTRQWDEQYF; CDR3nt: TGTGCCAGCAGACAGACGACGAGACAGTGGGACGAGCAGTACTTC
j_gene: TRBJ1-1; abundance: many; v_gene: TRBV29-1; d_gene: .; CDR3aa: CSVESQGGTEAFF; CDR3nt: TGCAGCGTTGAGTCCCAGGGAGGCACTGAAGCTTTCTTT
j_gene: TRBJ1-5; abundance: .; v_gene: TRBV19; d_gene: .; CDR3aa: CASLGPRLSNQPQHF; CDR3nt: TGTGCCAGTTTGGGCCCCCGGCTTAGCAATCAGCCCCAGCATTTT
j_gene: TRBJ2-5; abundance: many; v_gene: TRBV15; d_gene: .; CDR3aa: CATSRDKQGATQYF; CDR3nt: TGTGCCACCAGCAGAGATAAACAGGGTGCGACCCAGTACTTC
j_gene: TRBJ2-7; abundance: .; v_gene: TRBV19; d_gene: TRBD1; CDR3aa: CTSSVYRGYEQYF; CDR3nt: TGTACCAGTAGTGTATACAGGGGATACGAGCAGTACTTC
j_gene: TRBJ2-5; abundance: many; v_gene: TRBV7-2; d_gene: .; CDR3aa: CASSLVAIFQETQYF; CDR3nt: TGTGCCAGCAGCTTAGTTGCAATCTTCCAAGAGACCCAGTACTTC